The TCR beta chain under discussion was sequenced for a study of T cell responses to AZD1222 COVID-19 vaccine. The study's findings and limits: The number of AZD1222 recipients seropositive at baseline was only five or six.

The CDR3 contains 17 residues. The germline V and J ends were trimmed by 0 bases and 4 bases, with 18 bases remaining between them. Germline V gene lookup returns CDR1 MNHEY and CDR2 SMNVEV (reference sequence). Libraries were prepared by immunoSEQ multiplex PCR; TCRdb keeps only in-frame clonotypes and omits some of them. The sample has roughly 80,000 clones, under 95% seen once. Of note for this clone: Antigen: not known.

The gene calls are TRBV27 and TRBJ1-1, with D possibly matching TRBD1 (5 bases). Sequences were derived from peripheral blood, sampled 28 days after the second AZD1222 dose. This TCR came from an adult who received the AZD1222 COVID-19 vaccine. CDR3 sequence reads: CASSLSPDPSGSTEAFF. Here the CDR3 DNA reads TGTGCCAGCAGTTTATCGCCCGACCCTTCAGGGAGCACTGAAGCTTTCTTT.